Sequencing of this T cell receptor beta chain was carried out in a study of blood T cell repertoires in COVID-19 (dated by TCRdb to about 2020). In terms of the full investigation: The collaborator samples originated in the United States, Italy and Spain and spanned the acute and convalescent phases of COVID-19. The material from the prospective study consisted of cDNA or gDNA derived from T cells, B-cell-depleted T cells, or PBMCs. Subjects who had been exposed to COVID-19, were actively infected with it, or had recovered from it provided the deeply sampled blood TCRbeta repertoires that made up the dataset. The repertoires were released in a freely available public database meant as a resource for research on the immune response to SARS-CoV-2. Samples were obtained from the ongoing ImmuneRACE study (first 160 participants) and from 1,200 or so subjects provided by 6 global collaborators. The sample metadata nearly always contained a de-identified subject ID, COVID-19 status, age in years and sex. Where HLA class I and class II types were available, the types were taken from metadata supplied by the sample provider, not from assay-based typing.

Details on this clone: Its antigen is currently not known. No much larger clone exists at a distance of one base, and base qualities are not known.

The collaborating institutions used their own protocols to collect whole blood in K2EDTA tubes. For TCRbeta analysis, collaborator samples were shipped as frozen whole blood, as isolated PBMCs, or as DNA extracted from either sample type. The immunoSEQ Assay, a bias-controlled multiplex PCR, was used to amplify TCRbeta CDR3 regions from genomic DNA. Processing in the source paper ran as follows. The number of nucleated cells in each sample was estimated by amplification of reference gene primers within the assay. To quantify the absolute abundance of each unique TCRbeta CDR3 rearrangement, sequence reads were collapsed and filtered. For each sample, productive Simpson clonality was calculated as the square root of Simpson's diversity index over productive rearrangements. Imported from immuneACCESS, the table was reduced by TCRdb to in-frame sequences with V and J called. These copies leave out some clones; in studies compared against another copy, an unresolved V gene accounts for under half, and the cause of the remainder is not known. V, J and clone size were drawn from that table, and D and trimming were deduced from the DNA. The sample has 200,000 or so clones on record, around four fifths of them singletons. The ten largest clones represent approximately 5.4% of the sample.

The CDR3 starts with the cysteine, ends with the phenylalanine, and has 15 residues. Only CDR3 DNA is held: 45 bases, read in frame from base 1. V is shortened by 5 bases, J by 4 bases, and the region joining them spans 15 bases. Taken from the germline V gene (reference sequence), the CDR1 and CDR2 loops are LNHDA and SQIVND. Study-wide conclusions, independent of this receptor: The quantity of clinical and demographic metadata differed by source and by participant and was supplied without curation.

This sequence was found in a woman aged 25-40 years with acute or convalescent COVID-19. The chain employs TRBV19 and TRBJ2-1; the D gene is perhaps TRBD1, on 6 matching bases. Sequenced sample: peripheral blood. CDR3 loop: CASSLQGGSYNEQFF. The sequenced DNA: TGTGCCAGTAGTTTACAGGGTGGGTCGTACAATGAGCAGTTCTTC.